This T cell receptor (beta chain) is drawn from a study of blood T cell repertoires in COVID-19. Looking at the study overall: Some COVID-19 samples were acute and others convalescent; all came from the United States, Italy and Spain. T cells, B-cell-depleted T cells, or PBMCs supplied cDNA or gDNA.

CDR3 length: 15 amino acids. Trimming cost V 2 bases and J 0 bases, with 8 bases left between them. The germline V gene encodes CDR1 SEHNR and CDR2 FQNEAQ (reference sequence). The authors' processing: Reference gene primer amplification gave nucleated cell count estimates. Profiled with immunoSEQ multiplex PCR; TCRdb holds only in-frame clones, not every one. The D gene and trimming were derived from the DNA, and the V and J assignments and clone size from that table. Altogether hundreds of thousands of clones are present, around 90% being singletons, with the ten largest covering about 3.5%. The gene calls are TRBV7-9 and TRBJ1-5; D ambiguous. Input material: peripheral blood. The sequence was collected from a woman between 18 and 29 years old who had recovered from COVID-19. DNA of the CDR3: TGTGCCAGCAGCTTATCCGGTTATAGCAATCAGCCCCAGCATTTT. Translated: CASSLSGYSNQPQHF.